This TCR beta chain was identified during a study of blood T cells in healthy people across ages. Trimming cost V 0 bases and J 7 bases; bases outside gene matches: 8. The germline gives CDR1 LGHNA, CDR2 YNFKEQ. The CDR3 totals 15 residues. Through a sample-barcoded 5' primer and a J-beta primer mix, a second PCR was run for roughly 6 to 11 cycles. A single record per CDR3 protein comes from TCRdb applying MiXCR to the 5' RACE reads. The sample includes about 1.1 million distinct CDR3 sequences, approximately 38% of them seen just once. The chain has TRBV4-2 and TRBJ1-2; 7 positions match TRBD1. Input material: blood. The TCR originated in a man between 18 and 29 years old in good health. The DNA for the CDR3 is TGTGCCAGCAGCCAAGATGGGACAGCCGGACTTGGCTACACCTTC. Translation: CASSQDGTAGLGYTF.